The 19 T cell receptor beta chains below come from one sample, sequenced in a study of response to subunit inactivated influenza vaccine. Via MiXCR, TCRdb re-called the RT-PCR reads, giving one row per CDR3 protein. The sample contains around 500,000 distinct CDR3 sequences, around 9.9% of which appear only once. This specimen consisted of PBMCs from blood, obtained roughly 46 days after vaccination. These receptors all stem from a man aged 50 or older who received an inactivated influenza vaccine.

Ten or more counts support this clonotype. CDR3 sequence (DNA): TGTGCCAGCAGCGTCCAGCCCGGACTAGCGGGAAATGAGCAGTTCTTC. Protein sequence: CASSVQPGLAGNEQFF. The chain has TRBV9 and TRBJ2-1; 12 bases map to TRBD2. Germline V gene sequence: CDR1 SGDLS, CDR2 YYNGEE. The V gene end was trimmed by 2 bases and the J gene end by 7 bases; junction bases not matched to a gene: 7. The CDR3 totals 16 residues.

For the CDR3, the DNA is TGCAGTGCTAGAGATCGAGCTAGCGGTGTCACAGATACGCAGTATTTT. Residues: CSARDRASGVTDTQYF. The V call is TRBV20-1, the J call TRBJ2-3; TRBD2 matches at 7 bases. The CDR3 is 16 amino acids. Germline loops: CDR1 DFQATT, CDR2 SNEGSKA (reference sequence). V dropped 0 bases and J dropped 2; count of bases not matched to a gene: 8.

This clonotype was counted between two and nine times. The chain joins TRBV7-9 to TRBJ2-7, with D perhaps matching TRBD1 or TRBD2 (5 bases each). Between the trimmed V and J ends, which lost 1 base and 7 bases, there was a span of 8 bases. CDR3 length: 12 residues. CDR1 SEHNR and CDR2 FQNEAQ come from the germline V gene (reference sequence). In DNA, the CDR3 is TGTGCCAGCAGCTTAGTCTGGGGGGAGCAGTACTTC. This sequence encodes CASSLVWGEQYF.

This clonotype was recorded a few times. The CDR3 bases are TGTGCCAGCAGTTCTGGACAGGAGAGAACGGGTGAGCAGTTCTTC. The encoded protein is CASSSGQERTGEQFF. The chain combines TRBV6-5 with TRBJ2-1; 7 bases line up with TRBD1. The germline gives CDR1 MNHEY, CDR2 SVGAGI. J was trimmed by 9 bases and V by 4 bases; bases with no gene match: 12. This CDR3 is built from 15 residues.

This clonotype was seen only a few times. The chain recombines TRBV6-2 or TRBV6-3 with TRBJ2-4; a weak D match, TRBD2 (6 bases). V was cut by 8 bases and J by 5 bases, with 19 bases left in between. The CDR3 loop spans 15 amino acids. Per germline, CDR1 MNHEY and CDR2 SVGEGT. CDR3 region: CASSRESGLQNIQYF. The CDR3 DNA follows: TGTGCCAGCTCCCGGGAGTCCGGTTTGCAAAACATTCAGTACTTC.

This clonotype was seen many times. The CDR3 DNA reads as TGCGCCAGCAGCCAAGGCATCGGGGGGGCGGTTGAAAAACTGTTTTTT. It specifies CASSQGIGGAVEKLFF. This sequence joins TRBV4-1 and TRBJ1-4, with D perhaps TRBD1 (6 bases). The V and J ends lost 1 base and 7 bases respectively, with 16 bases between them. Germline values: CDR1 MGHRA, CDR2 YSYEKL. The CDR3 covers 16 residues.

The rearrangement joins TRBV10-3 to TRBJ1-1; TRBD1 agrees at 8 bases. The CDR3 sequence is 13 residues long. V was clipped by 8 bases and J by 1 base; unmatched bases: 3. Germline loops: CDR1 ENHRY, CDR2 SYGVKD. CDR3 amino acids: CAILGQGNTEAFF. CDR3 in DNA: TGTGCCATCCTCGGACAGGGGAACACTGAAGCTTTCTTT.

In its sample, this clonotype was seen a few times. This chain uses TRBV6-4 with TRBJ2-1; the match to TRBD2 covers 9 bases. The CDR3 length is 16 residues. V trimming: 3 bases; J trimming: 3 bases; junction bases outside the gene matches: 6. Germline lookup yields CDR1 MRHNA and CDR2 SNTAGT. CDR3 residues: CASSDRAGGFYNEQFF. The CDR3 bases are TGTGCCAGCAGTGATAGAGCGGGGGGTTTCTACAATGAGCAGTTCTTC.

The V gene is TRBV29-1, the J gene TRBJ2-5, with D possibly called TRBD1 or TRBD2 (6 bases each). Germline V lookup: CDR1 SQVTM, CDR2 ANQGSEA. Trimming cost V 0 bases and J 7 bases, with 27 bases left between them. There are 18 residues in the CDR3. The CDR3 DNA follows: TGCAGCGTTGAAGACCTCCGACCCGGGACTGAAGGGGGGTCGACCCAGTACTTC. Its protein product is CSVEDLRPGTEGGSTQYF.

This CDR3 is CASSRLQGGNQPQHF. CDR3 coding DNA: TGTGCCAGCAGTCGACTACAGGGTGGCAATCAGCCCCAGCATTTT. This chain uses TRBV27 with TRBJ1-5; tentative D call: TRBD1 (6 bases). Germline V gene lookup returns CDR1 MNHEY and CDR2 SMNVEV (reference sequence). Trimming removed 5 bases from V and 2 bases from J, with 13 bases in between. The CDR3 runs to 15 residues.

This chain uses TRBV7-9 with TRBJ2-1; no clear D gene. Trimming stripped 2 bases from V and 4 bases from J, with 9 bases between. CDR1 is SEHNR and CDR2 is FQNEAQ in the germline V gene (reference sequence). The CDR3 contains 14 residues. The CDR3: CASSLKGKYNEQFF. The CDR3 DNA reads TGTGCCAGCAGCTTAAAAGGGAAGTACAATGAGCAGTTCTTC.

The chain carries TRBV7-9 and TRBJ2-7, with a weak D call TRBD2 (5 bases). CDR1 SEHNR and CDR2 FQNEAQ come from the germline V gene (reference sequence). The CDR3 loop spans 16 amino acids. Trimming pared 5 bases from V and 5 bases from J, leaving 22 bases between. The CDR3 here is CASSRTLGEFSDEQYF. CDR3 nucleotides: TGTGCCAGCAGCCGGACGCTGGGAGAATTTAGCGACGAGCAGTACTTC.

Ten or more counts support this clonotype. V usage is TRBV9 and J usage is TRBJ1-2; 7 bases fit TRBD1. V dropped 2 bases and J dropped 8; count of bases not matched to a gene: 9. The CDR3 runs 14 residues. Germline V CDR1 and CDR2: SGDLS, YYNGEE. The CDR3 spells CASSVDREKSGYTF. The CDR3 DNA sequence: TGTGCCAGCAGCGTCGACAGGGAAAAGTCGGGCTACACCTTC.

This clonotype showed up many times. The chain uses TRBV11-2 and TRBJ2-7; no definite D call. The CDR3 covers 12 residues. Germline V gene data show CDR1 as SGHAT and CDR2 as FQNNGV. The ends were cut back, 2 bases at V and 6 bases at J, with 8 bases in the middle. Here the CDR3 reads CASSLSRVEQYF. DNA for the CDR3: TGTGCCAGCAGCTTAAGTAGGGTCGAGCAGTACTTC. Looking up the rest from reference TRBV11-2 and TRBJ2-7 gives the full variable domain: EAGVAQSPRYKIIEKRQSVAFWCNPISGHATLYWYQQILGQGPKLLIQFQNNGVVDDSQLPKDRFSAERLKGVDSTLKIQPAKLEDSAVYLCASSLSRVEQYFGPGTRLTVT.

This clonotype has a handful of counts. This chain joins TRBV19 and TRBJ1-1; 8 bases fit TRBD1. From germline, CDR1 is LNHDA and CDR2 SQIVND (reference sequence). V shed 5 bases and J 5 bases; nucleotides not matched to a gene: 10. The CDR3 consists of 15 residues. CDR3 coding DNA: TGTGCCAGTAGTGAGGGGACAGGAAGATGGACTGAAGCTTTCTTT. It codes for CASSEGTGRWTEAFF.

This clonotype has ten or more counts. The chain carries TRBV4-3 and TRBJ2-1; 7 bases line up with TRBD1. Germline-derived CDR1 and CDR2 are LGHNA and YSLEER. CDR3 length: 17 amino acids. The ends lost 1 base at V and 12 bases at J; junction bases unmatched: 18. The CDR3 reads CASSQGFTGAQGSGQFF. In DNA, the CDR3 is TGCGCCAGCAGCCAAGGGTTTACAGGGGCGCAAGGATCGGGGCAGTTCTTC.

The sample holds a few counts of this clonotype. The genes are TRBV20-1 and TRBJ2-3; tentatively, D is TRBD1 (6 bases). CDR3 length: 14 amino acids. CDR1 and CDR2 (germline): DFQATT, SNEGSKA (reference sequence). Deletions cut 6 bases from V and 6 bases from J, with 19 bases between. CDR3 amino acids: CSAQTGRIRDTQYF. The CDR3 DNA follows: TGCAGTGCCCAGACAGGTCGTATACGGGATACGCAGTATTTT.

V is TRBV7-2 and J is TRBJ1-1; TRBD1 is a possible D gene (5 bases). The CDR3 spans 17 residues. V gave up 4 bases and J gave up 1 base, with 19 bases separating them. Germline V gives CDR1 SGHTA, CDR2 FQGNSA. CDR3 region: CASSSRGRFWENTEAFF. The CDR3, as DNA: TGTGCCAGCAGCTCAAGGGGTCGGTTTTGGGAGAACACTGAAGCTTTCTTT.

This clonotype occurred many times. The chain has TRBV20-1 and TRBJ2-5; TRBD2 aligns across 10 bases. The J segment lost 4 bases and the V segment lost 7 bases, leaving 9 bases of the junction unmatched. Per the germline V gene, CDR1 is DFQATT and CDR2 is SNEGSKA (reference sequence). The CDR3 is made up of 14 amino acids. CDR3 sequence: CSESSSGRAETQYF. The CDR3, as DNA: TGCAGTGAAAGCTCTAGCGGGAGAGCAGAGACCCAGTACTTC.